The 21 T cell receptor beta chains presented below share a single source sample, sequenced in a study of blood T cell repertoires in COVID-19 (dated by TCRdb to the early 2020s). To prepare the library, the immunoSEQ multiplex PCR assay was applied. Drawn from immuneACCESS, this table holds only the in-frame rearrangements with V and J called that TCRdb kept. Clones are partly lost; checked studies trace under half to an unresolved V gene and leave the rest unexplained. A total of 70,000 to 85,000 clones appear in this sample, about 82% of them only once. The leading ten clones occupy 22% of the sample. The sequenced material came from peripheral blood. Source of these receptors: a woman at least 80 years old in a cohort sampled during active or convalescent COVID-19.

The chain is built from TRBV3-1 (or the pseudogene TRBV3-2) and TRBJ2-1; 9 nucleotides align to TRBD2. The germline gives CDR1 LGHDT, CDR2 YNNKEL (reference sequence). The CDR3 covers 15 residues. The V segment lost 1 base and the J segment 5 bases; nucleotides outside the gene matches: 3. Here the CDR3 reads CASSQGGREDNEQFF. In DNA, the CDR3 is TGTGCCAGCAGCCAAGGCGGGAGGGAGGACAATGAGCAGTTCTTC.

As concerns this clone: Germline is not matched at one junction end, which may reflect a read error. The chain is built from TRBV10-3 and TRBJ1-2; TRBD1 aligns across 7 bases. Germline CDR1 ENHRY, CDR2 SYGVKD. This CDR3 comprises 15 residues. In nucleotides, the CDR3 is TGTGCTATCAGTGAGTCGAACAGGGGATCGGATGGCTACACCTTC. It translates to CAISESNRGSDGYTF.

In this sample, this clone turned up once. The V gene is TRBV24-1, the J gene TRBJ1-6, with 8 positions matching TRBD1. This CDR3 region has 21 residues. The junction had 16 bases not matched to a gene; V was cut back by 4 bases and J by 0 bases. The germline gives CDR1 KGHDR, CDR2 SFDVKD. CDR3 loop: CATSEPGQGPNHNSYNSPLHF. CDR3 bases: TGTGCCACCAGTGAACCCGGACAGGGACCAAATCACAACTCCTATAATTCACCCCTCCACTTT.

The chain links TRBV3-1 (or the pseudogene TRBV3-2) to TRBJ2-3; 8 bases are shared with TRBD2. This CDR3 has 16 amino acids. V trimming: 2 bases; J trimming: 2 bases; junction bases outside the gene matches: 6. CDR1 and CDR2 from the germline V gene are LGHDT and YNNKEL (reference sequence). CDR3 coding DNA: TGTGCCAGCAGCCAATCACTAGCGGTTTCCACAGATACGCAGTATTTT. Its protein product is CASSQSLAVSTDTQYF.

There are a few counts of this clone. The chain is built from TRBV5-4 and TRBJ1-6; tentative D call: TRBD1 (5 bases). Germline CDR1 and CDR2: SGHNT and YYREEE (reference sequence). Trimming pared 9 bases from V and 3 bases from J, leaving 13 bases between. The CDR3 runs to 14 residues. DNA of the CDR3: TGTGCCAAGAACCGGACAAACTATAATTCACCCCTCCACTTT. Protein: CAKNRTNYNSPLHF.

Written as DNA, the CDR3 is TGTGCCAGCAGCCAGCTCCGGGACAGGGCCTACGAGCAGTACTTC. Amino acid sequence: CASSQLRDRAYEQYF. The gene calls are TRBV14 and TRBJ2-7; 9 nucleotides line up with TRBD1. V was clipped by 3 bases and J by 2 bases; unmatched bases: 5. The CDR3 loop spans 15 amino acids. Germline loops: CDR1 SGHDN, CDR2 FVKESK.

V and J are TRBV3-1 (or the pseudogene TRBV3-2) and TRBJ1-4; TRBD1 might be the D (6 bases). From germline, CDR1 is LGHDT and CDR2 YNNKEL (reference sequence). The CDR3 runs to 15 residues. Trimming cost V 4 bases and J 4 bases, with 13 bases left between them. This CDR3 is CASSPPGGLNEKLFF. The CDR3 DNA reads TGTGCCAGCAGCCCCCCTGGGGGCCTTAATGAAAAACTGTTTTTT.

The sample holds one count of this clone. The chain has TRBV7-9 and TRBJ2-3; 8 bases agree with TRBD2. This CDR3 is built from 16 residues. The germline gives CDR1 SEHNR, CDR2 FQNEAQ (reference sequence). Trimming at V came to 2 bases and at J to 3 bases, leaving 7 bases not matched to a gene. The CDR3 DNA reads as TGTGCCAGCAGCTTAAGATGGTCGGGAGGGACAGATACGCAGTATTTT. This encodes CASSLRWSGGTDTQYF. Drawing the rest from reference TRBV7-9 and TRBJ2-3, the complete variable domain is DTGVSQNPRHKITKRGQNVTFRCDPISEHNRLYWYRQTLGQGPEFLTYFQNEAQLEKSRLLSDRFSAERPKGSFSTLEIQRTEQGDSAMYLCASSLRWSGGTDTQYFGPGTRLTVL.

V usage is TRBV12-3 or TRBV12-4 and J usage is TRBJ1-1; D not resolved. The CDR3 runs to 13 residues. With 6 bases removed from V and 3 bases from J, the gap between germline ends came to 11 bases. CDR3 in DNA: TGTGCCAGCAGACCAACACTATACACTGAAGCTTTCTTT. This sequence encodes CASRPTLYTEAFF.

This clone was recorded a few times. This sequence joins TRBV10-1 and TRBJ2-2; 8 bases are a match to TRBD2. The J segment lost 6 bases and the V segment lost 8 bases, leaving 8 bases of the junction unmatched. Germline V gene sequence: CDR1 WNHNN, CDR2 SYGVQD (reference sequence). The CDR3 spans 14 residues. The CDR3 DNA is TGCGCCAGCCGGATCCAGCGGGAGTCCGGGGAGCTGTTTTTT. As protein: CASRIQRESGELFF.

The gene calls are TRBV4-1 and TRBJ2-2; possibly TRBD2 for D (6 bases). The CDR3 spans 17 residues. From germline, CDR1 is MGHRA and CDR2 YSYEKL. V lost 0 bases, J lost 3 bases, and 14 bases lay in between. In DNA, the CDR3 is TGCGCCAGCAGCCAAGACAGGGCGAGCGGGTACACCGGGGAGCTGTTTTTT. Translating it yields CASSQDRASGYTGELFF.

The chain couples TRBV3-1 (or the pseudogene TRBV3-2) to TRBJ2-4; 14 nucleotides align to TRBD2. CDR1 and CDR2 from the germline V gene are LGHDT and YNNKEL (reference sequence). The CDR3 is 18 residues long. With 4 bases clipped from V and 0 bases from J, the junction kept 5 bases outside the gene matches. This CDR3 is CASSRTSGRSLAKNIQYF. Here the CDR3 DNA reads TGTGCCAGCAGCCGGACTAGCGGGAGGTCTCTAGCCAAAAACATTCAGTACTTC.

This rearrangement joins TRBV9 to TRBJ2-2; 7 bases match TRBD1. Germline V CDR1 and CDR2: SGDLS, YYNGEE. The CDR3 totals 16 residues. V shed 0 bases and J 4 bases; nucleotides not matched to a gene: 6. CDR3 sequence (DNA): TGTGCCAGCAGCGTAGGACAGGGACGTACCACCGGGGAGCTGTTTTTT. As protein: CASSVGQGRTTGELFF.

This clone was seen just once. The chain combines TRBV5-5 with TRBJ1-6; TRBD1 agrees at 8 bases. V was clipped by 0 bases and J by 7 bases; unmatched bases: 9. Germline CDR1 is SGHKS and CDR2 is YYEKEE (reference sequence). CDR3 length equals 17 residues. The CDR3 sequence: CASSLELWTGRNSPLHF. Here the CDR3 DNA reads TGTGCCAGCAGCTTGGAGTTGTGGACAGGGCGAAATTCACCCCTCCACTTT.

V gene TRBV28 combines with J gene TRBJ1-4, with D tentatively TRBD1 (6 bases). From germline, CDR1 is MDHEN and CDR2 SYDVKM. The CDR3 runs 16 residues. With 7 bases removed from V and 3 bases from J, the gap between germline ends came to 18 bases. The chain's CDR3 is CASTPGRGWSNEKLFF. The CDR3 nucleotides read TGTGCCAGCACCCCTGGTAGGGGGTGGTCTAATGAAAAACTGTTTTTT.

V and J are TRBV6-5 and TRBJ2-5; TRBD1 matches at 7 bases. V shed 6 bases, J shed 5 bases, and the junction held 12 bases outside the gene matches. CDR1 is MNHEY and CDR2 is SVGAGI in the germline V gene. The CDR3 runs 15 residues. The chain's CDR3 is CASSFDRDAFETQYF. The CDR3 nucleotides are TGTGCCAGCAGCTTCGACAGGGACGCTTTTGAGACCCAGTACTTC.

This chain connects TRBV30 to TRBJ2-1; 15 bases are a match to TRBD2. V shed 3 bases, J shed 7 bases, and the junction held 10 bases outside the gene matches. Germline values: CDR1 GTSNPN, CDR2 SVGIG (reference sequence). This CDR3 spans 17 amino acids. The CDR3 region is CAWRVPGLAGGRNEQFF. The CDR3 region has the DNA TGTGCCTGGAGGGTCCCGGGACTAGCGGGGGGTCGGAATGAGCAGTTCTTC.

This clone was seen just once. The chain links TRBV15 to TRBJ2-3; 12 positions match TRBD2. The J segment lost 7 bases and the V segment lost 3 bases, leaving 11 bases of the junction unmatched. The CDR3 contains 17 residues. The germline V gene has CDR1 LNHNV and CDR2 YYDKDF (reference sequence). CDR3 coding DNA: TGTGCCACCAGCAGCTTGCCCTGGCTAGCGGGAGGGCATACGCAGTATTTT. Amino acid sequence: CATSSLPWLAGGHTQYF.

CDR3 sequence: CASSAMITGGEVGYTF. The CDR3 region has the DNA TGTGCCAGCAGTGCTATGATCACAGGGGGCGAGGTTGGCTACACCTTC. V usage is TRBV28 and J usage is TRBJ1-2; 9 positions agree with TRBD1. This CDR3 contains 16 residues. After removal of 5 bases from V and 7 bases from J, the junction contained 14 bases not matched to a gene. Germline lookup yields CDR1 MDHEN and CDR2 SYDVKM.

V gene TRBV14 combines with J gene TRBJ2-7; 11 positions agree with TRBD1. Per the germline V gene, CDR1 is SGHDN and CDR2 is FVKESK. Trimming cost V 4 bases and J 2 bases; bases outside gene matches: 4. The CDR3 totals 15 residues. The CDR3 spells CASSPPGQGAYEQYF. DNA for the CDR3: TGTGCCAGCAGCCCTCCGGGACAGGGGGCCTACGAGCAGTACTTC.

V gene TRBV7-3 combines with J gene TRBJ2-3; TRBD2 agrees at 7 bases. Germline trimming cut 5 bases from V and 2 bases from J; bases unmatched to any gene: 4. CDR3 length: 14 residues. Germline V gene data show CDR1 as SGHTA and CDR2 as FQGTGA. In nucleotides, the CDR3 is TGTGCCAGCAGCGGGGACTATTACACAGATACGCAGTATTTT. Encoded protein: CASSGDYYTDTQYF.